This T cell receptor beta chain was captured in a study of cytomegalovirus exposure and HLA in healthy donors. Notes on the study in general: Earlier analysis found most TCR beta V segments productive about 87% or about 30% of the time. Most subjects' HLA-A and HLA-B alleles were reportedly predicted from TCR beta sequences. The authors judged a highly shared variant cluster likely a sequencing artifact. Later, an analysis showed that TCR beta chains associated with HLA were more clonally expanded than others that were equally common.

In regard to this clone: The antigen remains unidentified.

Use of 60 Vbeta and 13 Jbeta primers characterized the PCR. This table comes from immunoSEQ multiplex PCR, and its TCRdb copy is limited to in-frame clones, with some not included. Of more than 200,000 clones listed, 60% to 80% are singletons. The CDR3 runs 17 residues. V lost 4 bases and J lost 5; bases outside the gene matches: 13. Germline loops: CDR1 SGHRS, CDR2 YFSETQ. Sample: PBMCs. The J gene is TRBJ2-1, the V gene TRBV5-1; 9 bases align to TRBD2. The sequence was collected from a male donor in good health and CMV-seronegative. The CDR3 spells CASSIGEAGGINNEQFF. CDR3 in DNA: TGCGCCAGCAGCATAGGGGAAGCGGGGGGCATCAACAATGAGCAGTTCTTC.